These 6 T cell receptor beta chains share one sample of origin, sequenced in a study of blood T cell repertoires in COVID-19. Generated by immunoSEQ multiplex PCR, the TCRdb table keeps only in-frame clones and is missing some. The sample includes approximately 250,000 clones, just under 85% of them seen just once. The sequencing sample was made of peripheral blood. Source of these receptors: a woman aged 55-70 years with active or convalescent COVID-19.

V and J are TRBV5-1 and TRBJ2-3, with TRBD2 matching over 12 bases. Germline CDR1 is SGHRS and CDR2 is YFSETQ. The CDR3 spans 16 residues. Losses at the gene ends were 3 bases for V and 8 bases for J; bases not matched to a gene: 10. The CDR3 protein is CASSSGASGGALTQYF. The CDR3 nucleotides are TGCGCCAGCAGCTCGGGAGCTAGCGGGGGGGCCCTTACGCAGTATTTT.

The V and J genes are TRBV19 and TRBJ1-2; 7 nucleotides align to TRBD1. The CDR3 consists of 15 residues. The germline CDR1 and CDR2 sequences are LNHDA and SQIVND (reference sequence). V was clipped by 3 bases and J by 4 bases; unmatched bases: 8. The CDR3 nucleotides are TGTGCCAGTAGTATGGGGGGACAGAATGTCTATGGCTACACCTTC. Amino acids: CASSMGGQNVYGYTF.

The chain employs TRBV18 and TRBJ1-1; TRBD1 might be the D (5 bases). The ends were cut back, 3 bases at V and 3 bases at J, with 8 bases in the middle. Germline assignment: CDR1 KGHSH and CDR2 LQKENI. The CDR3 spans 13 residues. CDR3 protein: CASSPQGHTEAFF. Written as DNA, the CDR3 is TGTGCCAGCTCACCCCAGGGCCACACTGAAGCTTTCTTT.

This chain connects TRBV28 to TRBJ1-5; D gene ambiguous. Germline V lookup: CDR1 MDHEN, CDR2 SYDVKM. The CDR3 contains 12 residues. V lost 4 bases and J lost 9, with 10 bases in between. CDR3 protein: CASSSPGRPQHF. CDR3 in DNA: TGTGCCAGCAGTTCCCCGGGGAGGCCCCAGCATTTT.

The rearrangement joins TRBV9 to TRBJ2-5, with 9 bases that match TRBD2. Trimming took 2 bases from V and 0 from J; bases not matched to a gene: 11. The germline CDR1 and CDR2 sequences are SGDLS and YYNGEE. The CDR3 runs to 18 residues. CDR3 loop: CASSVQLSTSGNQETQYF. The CDR3 DNA reads TGTGCCAGCAGCGTCCAACTTTCGACTAGCGGAAACCAAGAGACCCAGTACTTC.

The chain recombines TRBV9 with TRBJ2-3; 11 nucleotides align to TRBD1. Germline assignment: CDR1 SGDLS and CDR2 YYNGEE. V lost 4 bases, J lost 3 bases, and 4 bases stayed unmatched. This CDR3 is built from 15 residues. CDR3 nucleotide sequence: TGTGCCAGCAGCCCGGGACAGGGGGTTACAGATACGCAGTATTTT. Its protein product is CASSPGQGVTDTQYF.